The 16 T cell receptor beta chains in this list originate from one sample, sequenced in a study of vaccination and CD4 T cells after COVID-19. The sample's treatment: approximately 10-day PBMC culture with coronavirus spike peptide pools or control peptides (ViraFEST assay). These TCRs are of unknown antigen specificity. At the Johns Hopkins FTIC core, DNA taken from cultured CD4+ T cells was sequenced by way of the Oncomine TCR Beta short-read assay. TCRdb passed the PCR reads through MiXCR, listing each CDR3 protein once. The table includes some 9,000 distinct CDR3 sequences, roughly half detected once. The sequenced sample consisted of CD4+ T cells from blood, cultured in vitro. These receptors were collected from a human donor who had recovered from COVID-19.

By frequency in the sample, this clonotype is large (0.1 to 1%). V gene TRBV5-8 combines with J gene TRBJ2-3; D gene ambiguous. Trimming stripped 5 bases from V and 2 bases from J, with 9 bases between. The CDR3 sequence is 13 residues long. Germline V gene lookup returns CDR1 SGHTS and CDR2 YDEGEE. The CDR3 spells CASRPRATDTQYF. The DNA for the CDR3 is TGTGCCAGCAGACCCCGGGCCACAGATACGCAGTATTTT.

In this sample, this clonotype turned up a few times. CDR3 in DNA: TGTGCCACCAGTGATCCCTCAGGGTACGAGCAGTACTTC. Protein: CATSDPSGYEQYF. The chain recombines TRBV24-1 with TRBJ2-7; possibly TRBD1 for D (5 bases). From germline, CDR1 is KGHDR and CDR2 SFDVKD. V dropped 3 bases and J dropped 4 bases, with 9 bases sitting between them. The CDR3 has 13 residues.

The chain combines TRBV7-6 with TRBJ2-2; 7 bases are shared with TRBD2. The germline V gene encodes CDR1 SGHVS and CDR2 FNYEAQ. The V and J ends lost 4 bases and 4 bases, in that order; junction bases with no gene match: 9. The CDR3 contains 16 residues. CDR3 residues: CASSSPGGAGTGELFF. DNA for the CDR3: TGTGCCAGCAGCTCCCCGGGGGGAGCGGGCACCGGGGAGCTGTTTTTT.

This clonotype was recorded only once. Here the CDR3 reads CASSLGSGRGLGEQYF. The CDR3 DNA follows: TGTGCCAGCAGCTTAGGATCCGGCAGGGGGCTGGGCGAGCAGTACTTC. The V gene is TRBV7-2, the J gene TRBJ2-7; TRBD1 matches 8 bases. V shed 1 base, J shed 6 bases, and the junction held 11 bases outside the gene matches. The CDR3 is 16 amino acids. The germline CDR1 and CDR2 sequences are SGHTA and FQGNSA.

This clonotype was picked up a small number of times. In nucleotides, the CDR3 is TGTGCCACCAGTGATTCGCGGCGGTCCTACGAGCAGTACTTC. Residues: CATSDSRRSYEQYF. The J gene is TRBJ2-7, the V gene TRBV24-1; D is ambiguous. CDR3 length: 14 residues. The ends were cut back, 2 bases at V and 1 base at J, with 8 bases in the middle. The germline V gene has CDR1 KGHDR and CDR2 SFDVKD.

The chain carries TRBV27 and TRBJ2-6; D possibly corresponds to TRBD1 (6 bases). V was pared by 4 bases and J by 1 base, with 17 bases between. This CDR3 is 18 amino acids long. Germline CDR1 is MNHEY and CDR2 is SMNVEV (reference sequence). The CDR3 region has the DNA TGTGCCAGCAGTTCCCCACTCCGAACAGGGTCTGGGGCCAACGTCCTGACTTTC. This sequence encodes CASSSPLRTGSGANVLTF.

This clonotype was seen more than once but under ten times. The chain links TRBV27 to TRBJ2-1, with D uncertain. The CDR3 has 13 amino acids. The V gene's germline CDR1 is MNHEY and CDR2 SMNVEV (reference sequence). V was shortened by 7 bases and J by 8 bases, with 15 bases between the two germline ends. CDR3 nucleotide sequence: TGTGCCAGCACCCGGCGCGGCTGGGATGAGCAGTTCTTC. Its protein is CASTRRGWDEQFF.

About this clonotype itself: This CDR3 fails to terminate in the conserved phenylalanine or tryptophan, so it likely reflects a read error. CDR3 bases: TGTGCCAGCAGCTTTTCTCCAGGGCTTCAGCCCCAGCATCTT. It is translated as CASSFSPGLQPQHL. The gene calls are TRBV7-2 and TRBJ1-5, with D tentatively TRBD1 (5 bases). The CDR3 spans 14 residues. V was cut by 3 bases and J by 6 bases, with 12 bases left in between. The V gene's germline CDR1 is SGHTA and CDR2 FQGNSA.

This clonotype was seen a handful of times. V and J are TRBV28 and TRBJ1-1; D remains ambiguous. The CDR3 is 13 amino acids. Germline CDR1 is MDHEN and CDR2 is SYDVKM. V was clipped by 6 bases and J by 7 bases, with 15 bases between them. The CDR3 coding sequence is TGTGCCAGCAGGCTGCAGCGGGCCCTTGAAGCTTTCTTT. Amino acids: CASRLQRALEAFF.

This clonotype was observed once. In nucleotides, the CDR3 is TGTGCCAGCAGCCACCCCCCAGGTCGACTAGCTGGGTTCCAAGAGACCCAGTACTTC. Protein: CASSHPPGRLAGFQETQYF. The chain uses TRBV14 and TRBJ2-5; 7 positions match TRBD2. The CDR3 covers 19 residues. Germline CDR1 is SGHDN and CDR2 is FVKESK. The junction had 17 bases not matched to a gene; V was cut back by 3 bases and J by 1 base.

The CDR3 sequence: CSHQGVGVRNSPLHF. CDR3 DNA sequence: TGTTCCCACCAGGGCGTTGGAGTTAGAAATTCACCCCTCCACTTT. The gene calls are TRBV25-1 and TRBJ1-6, with D perhaps matching TRBD1 (5 bases). CDR1 and CDR2 (germline): MGHDK, SYGVNS. This CDR3 is built from 15 residues.

V usage is TRBV6-1 and J usage is TRBJ2-2; 9 positions agree with TRBD2. The CDR3 spans 16 residues. The J segment lost 3 bases and the V segment lost 5 bases, leaving 7 bases of the junction unmatched. Germline V gene sequence: CDR1 MNHNS, CDR2 SASEGT. The CDR3 nucleotides are TGTGCCAGCAGTAGGATAGCGGGGGATTACACCGGGGAGCTGTTTTTT. Translating it yields CASSRIAGDYTGELFF.

The chain couples TRBV12-5 to TRBJ2-5; D gene unclear. V lost 3 bases and J 1 base, leaving 3 bases between the germline ends. Germline CDR1 is LGHNT and CDR2 is FRNRAP. The CDR3 has 12 residues. CDR3 residues: CASGFLQETQYF. The CDR3 DNA reads as TGTGCTAGTGGTTTCCTCCAAGAGACCCAGTACTTC.

DNA for the CDR3: TGTGCCAGCAGTGACAGGGGAATGAACACTGAAGCTTTCTTT. Translated: CASSDRGMNTEAFF. The V gene is TRBV12-3 or TRBV12-4, the J gene TRBJ1-1; 8 bases are a match to TRBD1. The V gene end was trimmed by 5 bases and the J gene end by 0 bases; junction bases not matched to a gene: 2. The CDR3 consists of 14 residues.

The genes are TRBV10-1 and TRBJ1-2; D perhaps matches TRBD1 (5 bases). The CDR3 consists of 12 residues. Trimming pared 10 bases from V and 0 bases from J, leaving 9 bases between. Germline V lookup: CDR1 WNHNN, CDR2 SYGVQD (reference sequence). The CDR3 nucleotides read TGCGCCAACCACAGGTCTAACTATGGCTACACCTTC. Its protein product is CANHRSNYGYTF.

This clonotype was seen a handful of times. The chain links TRBV20-1 to TRBJ1-1; the D gene is possibly TRBD1 (5 bases). CDR3 length: 14 amino acids. Trimming took 1 base from V and 2 from J, leaving 11 bases between them. The germline gives CDR1 DFQATT, CDR2 SNEGSKA (reference sequence). Written as DNA, the CDR3 is TGCAGTGCTAGAGGTGCGGGGGGAAACACTGAAGCTTTCTTT. Protein sequence: CSARGAGGNTEAFF.